Listed below are T cell receptor beta chains from one sample, sequenced in a study of blood T cell repertoires in COVID-19. TCRdb's copy holds only in-frame clones and misses some; the assay was immunoSEQ multiplex PCR. This repertoire shows approximately 99,000 clones, 70% to 80% found once; its top ten account for about a sixth. The source material was peripheral blood. The receptor set was obtained from a woman of 80 years or more with active or convalescent COVID-19. CDR3s include the opening cysteine and the closing phenylalanine or tryptophan. The D gene is left open where the match is weak. Clone size is given for some rows only: seen once, a few or many times, or a class if the clone is expanded.

DNA | CDR3 | J | size | D | V
TGTGCCAGCAGCGACAGGACTAGCGGGGGGGATACGCAGTATTTT | CASSDRTSGGDTQYF | TRBJ2-3 | . | TRBD2 | TRBV5-4
TGTGCCAGCAGCGTGACAGCGAGCTCCTACGAGCAGTACTTC | CASSVTASSYEQYF | TRBJ2-7 | . | . | TRBV9
TGCGCCAGCAGCCAAGCCTACAGGGATGCCTACGAGCAGTACTTC | CASSQAYRDAYEQYF | TRBJ2-7 | . | . | TRBV4-1
TGTGCCAGCAGCCCGACAGGGAGTGGGTACACCATATATTTT | CASSPTGSGYTIYF | TRBJ1-3 | once | TRBD1 | TRBV7-2
TGCAGCGTTGTGCGACAATTTAACACTGAAGCTTTCTTT | CSVVRQFNTEAFF | TRBJ1-1 | . | . | TRBV29-1
TGTGCCAGCTCACCCCGCCGGACTAGCGGGAAATACGAGCAGTACTTC | CASSPRRTSGKYEQYF | TRBJ2-7 | few | TRBD2 | TRBV18
TGCGCCAGCAGCTTAGCCCCTCTCACAGCCGGCCAAGAGACCCAGTACTTC | CASSLAPLTAGQETQYF | TRBJ2-5 | . | . | TRBV5-1
TGTGCCAGCTCACCACCTAGCTCGGCAGGGGGCTTTGCCGAGCAGTACTTC | CASSPPSSAGGFAEQYF | TRBJ2-7 | . | TRBD1 | TRBV18
TGTGCCAGCAGCTTGCCGGGACAGGGAAGTGAAAAACTGTTTTTT | CASSLPGQGSEKLFF | TRBJ1-4 | . | TRBD1 | TRBV5-8
TGTGCCAGCAGTCGCGGACAGGGGGCCCTCTTC | CASSRGQGALF | TRBJ1-2 | once | TRBD1 | TRBV6-6
TGTGCCACCAGTGATGGTAGCGGGTGGTCCAATGAGCAGTTCTTC | CATSDGSGWSNEQFF | TRBJ2-1 | . | TRBD2 | TRBV24-1
TGTGCCAGCAGCGTAGTAGGGGATACTGAGCAGTTCTTC | CASSVVGDTEQFF | TRBJ2-1 | . | . | TRBV9
TGCGCCAGCAGCCCGGGGACTAACACTGCTAAGACCCAGTACTTC | CASSPGTNTAKTQYF | TRBJ2-5 | . | TRBD2 | TRBV5-1
TGCGCCAGCAGCCAAGATACAGCTAACTATGGCTACACCTTC | CASSQDTANYGYTF | TRBJ1-2 | . | . | TRBV4-3
TGCGCCAGCAGCCTCGATCCGGGCACCGGGGAGCTGTTTTTT | CASSLDPGTGELFF | TRBJ2-2 | . | . | TRBV5-1
TGTGCCAGCAGCTTGCGGGAGGTTGGGGCAGATACGCAGTATTTT | CASSLREVGADTQYF | TRBJ2-3 | . | TRBD2 | TRBV5-1
TGTGCCAGCAAGGCAGGGGATAGTGGCTACACCTTC | CASKAGDSGYTF | TRBJ1-2 | . | . | TRBV6-5
TGTGCCAGCAGTTGGGCACGCTATGGCTACACCTTC | CASSWARYGYTF | TRBJ1-2 | . | . | TRBV28
TGTGCCAGCAGCTTAGTAGACTCTATAAGCTCCTACGAGCAGTACTTC | CASSLVDSISSYEQYF | TRBJ2-7 | . | . | TRBV13
TGTGCCAGCAGCGTCCGAGACAGGGGGCTGGACACCGGGGAGCTGTTTTTT | CASSVRDRGLDTGELFF | TRBJ2-2 | . | TRBD1 | TRBV9
TGTGCCAGCAGCTTAACTTACAGGGGGCGGAAGAACACTGAAGCTTTCTTT | CASSLTYRGRKNTEAFF | TRBJ1-1 | . | TRBD1 | TRBV7-9